This passage covers 27 T cell receptor beta chains from one sample sequenced in a study of shared clonotypes between healthy human individuals. Assay used: immunoSEQ multiplex PCR; TCRdb lists only in-frame clones, some missing. The table lists a few million clones, approximately 90% of them singletons, with 0.14% in the top ten. The sequenced material came from naive CD4+ T cells sorted from blood. Regarding subset: CD45RA+ positively selected. These receptors were obtained from a man between 18 and 35 years old in good health.

V gene TRBV5-1 combines with J gene TRBJ2-7; D unclear. V was trimmed by 0 bases and J by 3 bases, leaving 7 bases between them. This CDR3 comprises 13 residues. Germline lookup yields CDR1 SGHRS and CDR2 YFSETQ. Here the CDR3 reads CASSLADVYEQYF. Here the CDR3 DNA reads TGCGCCAGCAGCTTGGCGGACGTCTACGAGCAGTACTTC.

A word on this clone: The germline gene is not matched at one end of the junction; a read error may be the cause. The chain has TRBV6-5 and TRBJ2-2, with D perhaps TRBD1 or TRBD2 (5 bases each). Germline loops: CDR1 MNHEY, CDR2 SVGAGI. The CDR3 sequence is 15 residues long. The CDR3 nucleotides are TGTGCCAGCAGCCCTAGGGGCGGAAGCACCGGGGAGCTGTTTTTC. This gives the protein CASSPRGGSTGELFF.

CDR3 sequence (DNA): TGTGCCTGGAGTCAGGGGGGGAGAAACTCTGGAAACACCATATATTTT. Translation gives CAWSQGGRNSGNTIYF. This sequence joins TRBV30 and TRBJ1-3; 7 positions agree with TRBD1. The CDR3 is 16 amino acids. Germline V gene data show CDR1 as GTSNPN and CDR2 as SVGIG (reference sequence). The V gene end was trimmed by 2 bases and the J gene end by 0 bases; junction bases not matched to a gene: 7.

In the case of this clone: Within the sample, other DNA sequences also encode this same CDR3. The chain employs TRBV6-5 and TRBJ2-1, with 11 bases matching TRBD1. The CDR3 has 16 amino acids. Trimming removed 0 bases from V and 5 bases from J; junction bases left unmatched: 3. In germline, CDR1 is MNHEY, CDR2 SVGAGI. CDR3: CASSYSGQGAHNEQFF. In DNA, the CDR3 is TGTGCCAGCAGTTACTCAGGACAGGGGGCACACAATGAGCAGTTCTTC.

DNA for the CDR3: TGTGCCAGCACCCCAGAAACAGGGGGCACCGGGGAGCTGTTTTTT. This gives the protein CASTPETGGTGELFF. The chain couples TRBV9 to TRBJ2-2; 8 bases line up with TRBD1. V lost 6 bases, J lost 4 bases, and 8 bases stayed unmatched. CDR1 is SGDLS, CDR2 YYNGEE, per germline. This CDR3 region has 15 residues.

The V call is TRBV10-3, the J call TRBJ2-1; 7 bases line up with TRBD1. CDR3 size: 15 residues. Germline values: CDR1 ENHRY, CDR2 SYGVKD. V lost 6 bases, J lost 2 bases, and 7 bases stayed unmatched. The CDR3 loop reads CAIRKTGDPYNEQFF. The CDR3 DNA is TGTGCCATCAGGAAAACAGGGGACCCCTACAATGAGCAGTTCTTC.

The table lists this clone with a count of one. Other nucleotide sequences in the sample specify the same CDR3. The rearrangement links TRBV7-8 to TRBJ2-1; D is uncertain. Germline V gives CDR1 SGHVS, CDR2 FQNEAQ. V lost 3 bases and J lost 5, with 2 bases in between. The length of the CDR3 is 11 residues. The CDR3 loop is CASSLHNEQFF. CDR3 DNA: TGTGCCAGCAGCTTGCACAATGAGCAGTTCTTC.

This chain links TRBV5-4 with TRBJ2-6, with TRBD1 matching 10 bases. This CDR3 is built from 19 residues. With 2 bases clipped from V and 0 bases from J, the junction kept 8 bases outside the gene matches. In germline, CDR1 is SGHNT, CDR2 YYREEE (reference sequence). The CDR3: CASSLAKDRGSSGANVLTF. CDR3 in DNA: TGTGCCAGCAGCTTAGCCAAGGACAGGGGGAGCTCTGGGGCCAACGTCCTGACTTTC.

The J gene is TRBJ2-7, the V gene TRBV6-5; D is unclear. Germline assignment: CDR1 MNHEY and CDR2 SVGAGI. V was clipped by 6 bases and J by 0 bases, with 9 bases between them. This CDR3 contains 13 residues. CDR3 region: CASSLGSSYEQYF. The CDR3 region has the DNA TGTGCCAGCAGCCTAGGGTCCTCCTACGAGCAGTACTTC.

This rearrangement joins TRBV19 to TRBJ1-5, with 10 bases fitting TRBD1. The junction had 9 bases not matched to a gene; V was cut back by 4 bases and J by 6 bases. The CDR3 runs to 16 residues. The germline gives CDR1 LNHDA, CDR2 SQIVND (reference sequence). The CDR3 is CASSTPPGTGAQPQHF. As DNA, the CDR3 is TGTGCCAGTAGTACTCCTCCGGGGACAGGGGCTCAGCCCCAGCATTTT.

The chain is built from TRBV6-1 and TRBJ2-1; 12 bases align to TRBD2. CDR3 size: 17 residues. J gave up 0 bases and V 0 bases, and 0 bases lay outside the gene matches. Germline V gene lookup returns CDR1 MNHNS and CDR2 SASEGT. The CDR3 spells CASSEAGLAGSYNEQFF. The CDR3, as DNA: TGTGCCAGCAGTGAAGCGGGACTAGCGGGCTCCTACAATGAGCAGTTCTTC.

This rearrangement joins TRBV5-1 to TRBJ2-7, with D possibly being TRBD1 (5 bases). Germline V gives CDR1 SGHRS, CDR2 YFSETQ. The germline V and J ends were trimmed by 6 bases and 6 bases, with 25 bases remaining between them. The length of the CDR3 is 16 residues. CDR3 amino acids: CASTQTGQLRGGEQYF. The CDR3 coding sequence is TGCGCCAGCACTCAAACCGGCCAGCTTAGGGGTGGCGAGCAGTACTTC.

The rearrangement links TRBV5-1 to TRBJ1-6, with D uncertain. Germline values: CDR1 SGHRS, CDR2 YFSETQ. V gave up 0 bases and J gave up 0 bases, with 13 bases separating them. The CDR3 is 18 residues long. This chain's CDR3 is CASSLVGVSSSYNSPLHF. CDR3 nucleotides: TGCGCCAGCAGCTTGGTCGGTGTGTCAAGCTCCTATAATTCACCCCTCCACTTT.

This clone was recorded only once. This chain links TRBV13 with TRBJ2-3; D is possibly TRBD2 (5 bases). Germline V gene sequence: CDR1 PRHDT, CDR2 FYEKMQ (reference sequence). V lost 1 base, J lost 4 bases, and 9 bases lay in between. The CDR3 totals 14 residues. CDR3 sequence reads: CASSLAGEADTQYF. CDR3 in DNA: TGTGCCAGCAGCTTAGCCGGGGAAGCAGATACGCAGTATTTT.

This chain connects TRBV6-6 to TRBJ1-2, with a possible D match to TRBD1 (5 bases). This CDR3 has 15 amino acids. V was pared by 4 bases and J by 2 bases, with 14 bases between. Per germline, CDR1 MNHNY and CDR2 SVGAGI (reference sequence). The CDR3 DNA is TGTGCCAGCAGTTCGTACGAAGACAGAAACTATGGCTACACCTTC. It translates to CASSSYEDRNYGYTF.

The V and J genes are TRBV6-6 and TRBJ2-1, with D uncertain. V was shortened by 5 bases and J by 10 bases, with 9 bases between the two germline ends. Looked up from germline, CDR1 is MNHNY and CDR2 is SVGAGI (reference sequence). The CDR3 totals 11 residues. CDR3 amino acids: CASSPRWEQFF. In DNA form, the CDR3 reads TGTGCCAGCAGTCCTAGATGGGAGCAGTTCTTC.

The rearrangement joins TRBV11-2 to TRBJ2-5, with D unclear. From germline, CDR1 is SGHAT and CDR2 FQNNGV. This CDR3 is built from 16 residues. V was clipped by 0 bases and J by 1 base, with 12 bases between them. The CDR3, as DNA: TGTGCCAGCAGCTTAGAAGGACGCAAAGGCCAAGAGACCCAGTACTTC. This encodes CASSLEGRKGQETQYF.

This clone has just one count. The chain combines TRBV7-9 with TRBJ2-3; D may be TRBD1 (6 bases). The CDR3 extends over 17 amino acids. V was cut by 1 base and J by 2 bases, with 16 bases left in between. Germline V CDR1 and CDR2: SEHNR, FQNEAQ (reference sequence). CDR3 nucleotides: TGTGCCAGCAGCTTAGTTGTGGGGCAGGGGACCACAGATACGCAGTATTTT. This gives the protein CASSLVVGQGTTDTQYF.

V usage is TRBV11-2 and J usage is TRBJ2-5, with D unclear. Germline CDR1 and CDR2: SGHAT and FQNNGV. This CDR3 is built from 11 residues. V lost 8 bases and J lost 5, with 9 bases in between. CDR3 amino acids: CASSIRETQYF. CDR3 bases: TGTGCCAGCTCAATCAGGGAGACCCAGTACTTC.

V and J are TRBV19 and TRBJ1-3, with D unclear. CDR1 is LNHDA and CDR2 is SQIVND in the germline V gene (reference sequence). The CDR3 runs to 14 residues. V lost 7 bases and J 3 bases, leaving 13 bases between the germline ends. CDR3 sequence reads: CASTEAGSGNTIYF. In DNA, the CDR3 is TGTGCCAGTACCGAGGCGGGGAGTGGAAACACCATATATTTT.

The chain joins TRBV11-3 to TRBJ2-2; D possibly corresponds to TRBD1 (6 bases). The CDR3 loop spans 13 amino acids. Germline V lookup: CDR1 SGHNT, CDR2 YENEEA. V was clipped by 7 bases and J by 3 bases, with 9 bases between them. The CDR3: CASTYRDTGELFF. In DNA, the CDR3 is TGTGCCAGCACCTACAGGGACACCGGGGAGCTGTTTTTT.

The chain recombines TRBV7-2 with TRBJ2-3, with D perhaps TRBD2 (5 bases). V was pared by 1 base and J by 1 base, with 12 bases between. The CDR3 runs to 16 residues. Germline V CDR1 and CDR2: SGHTA, FQGNSA. CDR3 coding DNA: TGTGCCAGCAGCTTAGGTCTAGCCGAAGGCACAGATACGCAGTATTTT. Translating gives CASSLGLAEGTDTQYF.

The chain employs TRBV19 and TRBJ2-7, with no clear D. The V end was cut by 2 bases, the J end by 3 bases, with 11 bases between. The CDR3 extends over 14 amino acids. The germline CDR1 and CDR2 sequences are LNHDA and SQIVND (reference sequence). The CDR3: CASSIPGRGYEQYF. For the CDR3, the DNA is TGTGCCAGTAGTATACCAGGCCGCGGCTACGAGCAGTACTTC.

On this clone itself: Other DNA sequences in this specimen translate into the identical CDR3. The J gene is TRBJ1-1, the V gene TRBV4-3; 8 nucleotides agree with TRBD1. This CDR3 is 15 amino acids long. The V segment lost 0 bases and the J segment 11 bases; nucleotides outside the gene matches: 11. In germline, CDR1 is LGHNA, CDR2 YSLEER. For the CDR3, the DNA is TGCGCCAGCAGCCAAGAAGACAGGGGAATCAGGTTGGCTTTCTTT. Protein sequence: CASSQEDRGIRLAFF.

The chain combines TRBV5-4 with TRBJ1-4; 7 nucleotides agree with TRBD1. The length of the CDR3 is 13 residues. V shed 5 bases, J shed 8 bases, and the junction held 6 bases outside the gene matches. Germline loops: CDR1 SGHNT, CDR2 YYREEE (reference sequence). The CDR3: CASSPGTAEKLFF. Here the CDR3 DNA reads TGTGCCAGCAGTCCCGGGACAGCAGAAAAACTGTTTTTT.

The rearrangement joins TRBV19 to TRBJ1-6; D is undetermined. Germline CDR1 LNHDA, CDR2 SQIVND (reference sequence). V was trimmed by 7 bases and J by 12 bases, leaving 16 bases between them. The CDR3 spans 13 residues. The CDR3 sequence is CASTHREIGPLHF. The DNA of the CDR3 is TGTGCCAGTACCCATAGGGAGATTGGACCCCTCCACTTT.

The gene calls are TRBV6-5 and TRBJ2-7, with D uncertain. The CDR3 is 12 amino acids. Germline lookup yields CDR1 MNHEY and CDR2 SVGAGI. V was pared by 4 bases and J by 2 bases, with 6 bases between. Written as DNA, the CDR3 is TGTGCCAGCAGTTCCGTCGCCTACGAGCAGTACTTC. Translating gives CASSSVAYEQYF.